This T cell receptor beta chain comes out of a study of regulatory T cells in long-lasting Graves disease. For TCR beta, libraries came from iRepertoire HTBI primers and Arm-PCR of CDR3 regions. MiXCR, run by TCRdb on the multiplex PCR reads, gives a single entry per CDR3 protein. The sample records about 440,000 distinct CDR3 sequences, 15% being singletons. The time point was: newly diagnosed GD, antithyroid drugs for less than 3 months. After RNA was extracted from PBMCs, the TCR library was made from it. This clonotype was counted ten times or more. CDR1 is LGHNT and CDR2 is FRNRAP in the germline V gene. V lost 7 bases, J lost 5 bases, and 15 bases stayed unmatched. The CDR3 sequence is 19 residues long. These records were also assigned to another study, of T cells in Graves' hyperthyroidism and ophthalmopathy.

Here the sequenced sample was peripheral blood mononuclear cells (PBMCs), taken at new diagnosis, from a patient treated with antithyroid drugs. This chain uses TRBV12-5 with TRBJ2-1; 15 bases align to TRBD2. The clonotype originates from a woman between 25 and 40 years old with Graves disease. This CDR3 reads CASDTTGGLAGGIHNEQFF. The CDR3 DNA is TGTGCTAGTGACACAACAGGGGGACTAGCGGGAGGAATCCACAATGAGCAGTTCTTC.